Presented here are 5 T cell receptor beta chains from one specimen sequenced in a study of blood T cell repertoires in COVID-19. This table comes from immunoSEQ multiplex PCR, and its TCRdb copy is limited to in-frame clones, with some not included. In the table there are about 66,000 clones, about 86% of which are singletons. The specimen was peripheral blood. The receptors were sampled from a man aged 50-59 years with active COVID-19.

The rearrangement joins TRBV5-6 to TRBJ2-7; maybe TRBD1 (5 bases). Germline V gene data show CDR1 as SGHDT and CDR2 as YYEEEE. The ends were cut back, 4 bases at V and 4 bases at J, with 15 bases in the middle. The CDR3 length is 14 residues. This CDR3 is CASSPGQGLYEQYF. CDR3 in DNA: TGTGCCAGCAGCCCTGGGCAGGGTTTGTACGAGCAGTACTTC.

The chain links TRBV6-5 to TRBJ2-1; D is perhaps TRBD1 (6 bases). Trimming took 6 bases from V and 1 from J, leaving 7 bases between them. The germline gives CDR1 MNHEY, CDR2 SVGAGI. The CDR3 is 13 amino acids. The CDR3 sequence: CASRGGSYNEQFF. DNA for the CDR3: TGTGCCAGCAGAGGGGGTTCCTACAATGAGCAGTTCTTC.

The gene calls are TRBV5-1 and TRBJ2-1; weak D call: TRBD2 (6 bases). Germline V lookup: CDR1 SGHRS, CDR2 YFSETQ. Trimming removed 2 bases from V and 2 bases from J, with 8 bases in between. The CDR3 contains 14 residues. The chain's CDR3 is CASSFGGTYNEQFF. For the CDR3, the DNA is TGCGCCAGCAGCTTTGGGGGGACCTACAATGAGCAGTTCTTC.

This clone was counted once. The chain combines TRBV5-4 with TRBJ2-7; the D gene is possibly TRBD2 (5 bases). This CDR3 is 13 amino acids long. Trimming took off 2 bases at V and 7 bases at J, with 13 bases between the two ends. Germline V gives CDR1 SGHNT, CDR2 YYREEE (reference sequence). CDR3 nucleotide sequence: TGTGCCAGCAGCTTACAGACAAAGCGGGAGCAGTACTTC. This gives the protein CASSLQTKREQYF. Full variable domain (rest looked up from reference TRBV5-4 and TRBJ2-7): ETGVTQSPTHLIKTRGQQVTLRCSSQSGHNTVSWYQQALGQGPQFIFQYYREEENGRGNFPPRFSGLQFPNYSSELNVNALELDDSALYLCASSLQTKREQYFGPGTRLTVT.

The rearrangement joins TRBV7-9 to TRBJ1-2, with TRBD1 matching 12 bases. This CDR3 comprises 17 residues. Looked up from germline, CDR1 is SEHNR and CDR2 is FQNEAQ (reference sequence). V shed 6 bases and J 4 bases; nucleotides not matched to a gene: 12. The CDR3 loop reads CASRGAGTGGGIYGYTF. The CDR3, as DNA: TGTGCCAGCAGGGGAGCCGGGACAGGGGGCGGAATCTATGGCTACACCTTC.